Listed below are T cell receptor beta chains from one sample, sequenced in a study of Ad26.COV2.S vaccination and SARS-CoV-2 variants. Assay: immunoSEQ multiplex PCR; the TCRdb copy retains only in-frame clones and omits some. The profile shows about 320,000 clones, 85% to 90% of them singletons. Sequencing used peripheral blood, obtained in a trial of Ad26.COV2.S vaccine versus placebo. Receptors were obtained from a person between 18 and 65 years old who received the Ad26.COV2.S COVID-19 vaccine or a placebo. CDR3s include the opening cysteine and the closing phenylalanine or tryptophan. A D gene is named only where the DNA matches it firmly. Size tells how often a clone was seen (once, few, many) or the class of an expanded clone, and some rows leave it out.

J gene: TRBJ2-5; V gene: TRBV6-2/TRBV6-3; clone size: NA; D gene: TRBD2; CDR3 protein: CASSYSGPGGSQETQYF; CDR3 DNA: TGTGCCAGCAGTTACTCTGGTCCGGGGGGAAGCCAAGAGACCCAGTACTTC
J gene: TRBJ1-4; V gene: TRBV19; clone size: NA; D gene: NA; CDR3 protein: CASSLDGLSEKLFF; CDR3 DNA: TGTGCCAGTAGTTTGGACGGCCTGAGTGAAAAACTGTTTTTT
J gene: TRBJ2-1; V gene: TRBV4-3; clone size: NA; D gene: TRBD2; CDR3 protein: CASRGLADEQFF; CDR3 DNA: TGCGCCAGCAGAGGACTAGCAGATGAGCAGTTCTTC
J gene: TRBJ2-2; V gene: TRBV5-1; clone size: NA; D gene: TRBD2; CDR3 protein: CASSVTSGGTTGELFF; CDR3 DNA: TGCGCCAGCAGCGTTACTAGCGGGGGCACAACCGGGGAGCTGTTTTTT
J gene: TRBJ2-5; V gene: TRBV5-6; clone size: NA; D gene: NA; CDR3 protein: CASSLDGPWETQYF; CDR3 DNA: TGTGCCAGCAGCTTGGACGGGCCCTGGGAGACCCAGTACTTC
J gene: TRBJ2-7; V gene: TRBV4-2; clone size: NA; D gene: TRBD2; CDR3 protein: CASSQGGGGSGPYEQYF; CDR3 DNA: TGTGCCAGCAGCCAAGGGGGCGGGGGGTCAGGTCCCTACGAGCAGTACTTC
J gene: TRBJ1-4; V gene: TRBV7-9; clone size: NA; D gene: NA; CDR3 protein: CASGRQMGEKLFF; CDR3 DNA: TGTGCCAGCGGGAGGCAGATGGGTGAAAAACTGTTTTTT
J gene: TRBJ2-2; V gene: TRBV7-2; clone size: NA; D gene: NA; CDR3 protein: CASSLQGTQNTGELFF; CDR3 DNA: TGTGCCAGCAGCTTGCAGGGGACCCAGAACACCGGGGAGCTGTTTTTT
J gene: TRBJ2-1; V gene: TRBV19; clone size: NA; D gene: TRBD2; CDR3 protein: CASSLRTSGGAEQFF; CDR3 DNA: TGTGCCAGTAGTCTCCGGACTAGCGGGGGGGCTGAGCAGTTCTTC
J gene: TRBJ1-2; V gene: TRBV5-1; clone size: NA; D gene: NA; CDR3 protein: CASSLIDSINYGYTF; CDR3 DNA: TGCGCCAGCAGCTTGATCGACAGTATTAACTATGGCTACACCTTC
J gene: TRBJ2-7; V gene: TRBV25-1; clone size: NA; D gene: NA; CDR3 protein: CASIRDSGYEQYF; CDR3 DNA: TGTGCCAGCATTCGGGACTCTGGCTACGAGCAGTACTTC
J gene: TRBJ1-6; V gene: TRBV6-1; clone size: NA; D gene: NA; CDR3 protein: CASSETPDGRKSPLHF; CDR3 DNA: TGTGCCAGCAGTGAGACTCCTGATGGGCGGAAGTCACCCCTCCACTTT
J gene: TRBJ1-5; V gene: TRBV10-1; clone size: NA; D gene: NA; CDR3 protein: CASPDQPQHF; CDR3 DNA: TGCGCCAGCCCGGATCAGCCCCAGCATTTT
J gene: TRBJ1-5; V gene: TRBV19; clone size: NA; D gene: NA; CDR3 protein: CASMGGTGQPQHF; CDR3 DNA: TGTGCCAGTATGGGGGGGACCGGACAGCCCCAGCATTTT
J gene: TRBJ1-5; V gene: TRBV5-8; clone size: NA; D gene: TRBD1; CDR3 protein: CASSLTRDRGRQPQHF; CDR3 DNA: TGTGCCAGCAGCTTAACCCGGGACAGGGGAAGACAGCCCCAGCATTTT
J gene: TRBJ1-1; V gene: TRBV4-3; clone size: NA; D gene: TRBD1; CDR3 protein: CASSQTGVMNTEAFF; CDR3 DNA: TGCGCCAGCAGCCAAACAGGGGTGATGAACACTGAAGCTTTCTTT
J gene: TRBJ1-2; V gene: TRBV19; clone size: NA; D gene: NA; CDR3 protein: CASKSYGYTF; CDR3 DNA: TGTGCCAGTAAGAGTTATGGCTACACCTTC
J gene: TRBJ2-4; V gene: TRBV18; clone size: NA; D gene: TRBD1; CDR3 protein: CASSRGQGAKNIQYF; CDR3 DNA: TGTGCCAGCTCACGAGGACAGGGGGCCAAAAACATTCAGTACTTC
J gene: TRBJ2-6; V gene: TRBV30; clone size: NA; D gene: NA; CDR3 protein: CAWSVTGANVLTF; CDR3 DNA: TGTGCCTGGAGTGTAACTGGGGCCAACGTCCTGACTTTC
J gene: TRBJ1-1; V gene: TRBV6-5; clone size: NA; D gene: NA; CDR3 protein: CASSYSGKTEAFF; CDR3 DNA: TGTGCCAGCAGTTACTCAGGGAAAACTGAAGCTTTCTTT
J gene: TRBJ1-2; V gene: TRBV29-1; clone size: NA; D gene: NA; CDR3 protein: CSVEVQQGYGYTF; CDR3 DNA: TGCAGCGTTGAAGTTCAGCAGGGGTATGGCTACACCTTC
J gene: TRBJ2-1; V gene: TRBV3-1/TRBV3-2; clone size: NA; D gene: NA; CDR3 protein: CASSQAYGGAYRDPDEQFF; CDR3 DNA: TGTGCCAGCAGCCAAGCCTATGGGGGGGCCTATAGGGATCCCGATGAGCAGTTCTTC
J gene: TRBJ2-1; V gene: TRBV5-1; clone size: NA; D gene: TRBD2; CDR3 protein: CASYTSGGTSYNEQFF; CDR3 DNA: TGCGCCAGCTATACTAGCGGGGGGACGTCCTACAATGAGCAGTTCTTC
J gene: TRBJ1-2; V gene: TRBV19; clone size: few; D gene: TRBD1; CDR3 protein: CASSGQDRGVLNYGYTF; CDR3 DNA: TGTGCCAGTAGTGGCCAGGACAGGGGCGTCCTCAACTATGGCTACACCTTC
J gene: TRBJ2-5; V gene: TRBV4-2; clone size: NA; D gene: TRBD2; CDR3 protein: CASSHPGLAGTQETQYF; CDR3 DNA: TGTGCCAGCAGCCATCCCGGACTAGCGGGGACCCAAGAGACCCAGTACTTC
J gene: TRBJ1-2; V gene: TRBV5-6; clone size: once; D gene: TRBD1; CDR3 protein: CASSFYRGPWNYGYTF; CDR3 DNA: TGTGCCAGCAGCTTCTACAGGGGACCCTGGAACTATGGCTACACCTTC
J gene: TRBJ2-7; V gene: TRBV6-2/TRBV6-3; clone size: NA; D gene: NA; CDR3 protein: CASSRDIPYEQYF; CDR3 DNA: TGTGCCAGCAGCCGGGACATTCCCTACGAGCAGTACTTC
J gene: TRBJ2-7; V gene: TRBV7-9; clone size: once; D gene: NA; CDR3 protein: CASSVGLRTYEQYF; CDR3 DNA: TGTGCCAGCAGCGTCGGACTGAGGACCTACGAGCAGTACTTC
J gene: TRBJ2-3; V gene: TRBV19; clone size: NA; D gene: NA; CDR3 protein: CASSIAGHTDTQYF; CDR3 DNA: TGTGCCAGTAGTATTGCAGGCCACACAGATACGCAGTATTTT
J gene: TRBJ2-3; V gene: TRBV19; clone size: once; D gene: NA; CDR3 protein: CASSMSKLITDTQYF; CDR3 DNA: TGTGCCAGTAGTATGTCCAAGCTAATCACAGATACGCAGTATTTT
J gene: TRBJ1-1; V gene: TRBV4-1; clone size: NA; D gene: TRBD1; CDR3 protein: CASSRTGMNTEAFF; CDR3 DNA: TGCGCCAGCAGTCGGACAGGAATGAACACTGAAGCTTTCTTT
J gene: TRBJ1-2; V gene: TRBV19; clone size: NA; D gene: TRBD1; CDR3 protein: CASSIDGPGGINYGYTF; CDR3 DNA: TGTGCCAGTAGTATAGACGGACCAGGGGGCATTAACTATGGCTACACCTTC
J gene: TRBJ1-2; V gene: TRBV19; clone size: NA; D gene: NA; CDR3 protein: CASSGQNYGYTF; CDR3 DNA: TGTGCCAGTAGTGGACAAAACTATGGCTACACCTTC
J gene: TRBJ1-3; V gene: TRBV5-4; clone size: few; D gene: NA; CDR3 protein: CASSLHSSGNTIYF; CDR3 DNA: TGTGCCAGCAGCTTACACAGCTCTGGAAACACCATATATTTT
J gene: TRBJ1-2; V gene: TRBV11-2; clone size: once; D gene: NA; CDR3 protein: CASSPDSKGDGYTF; CDR3 DNA: TGTGCCAGCAGCCCAGACAGCAAAGGGGATGGCTACACCTTC
J gene: TRBJ1-1; V gene: TRBV12-3/TRBV12-4; clone size: NA; D gene: TRBD1; CDR3 protein: CASSFTGGPEAFF; CDR3 DNA: TGTGCCAGCAGTTTCACAGGGGGCCCTGAAGCTTTCTTT
J gene: TRBJ2-6; V gene: TRBV3-1/TRBV3-2; clone size: once; D gene: NA; CDR3 protein: CASSRWDSRSGANVLTF; CDR3 DNA: TGTGCCAGCAGCCGGTGGGACTCCCGCTCTGGGGCCAACGTCCTGACTTTC
J gene: TRBJ2-2; V gene: TRBV24-1; clone size: once; D gene: NA; CDR3 protein: CAISRGTGELFF; CDR3 DNA: TGTGCCATAAGTCGGGGGACCGGGGAGCTGTTTTTT
J gene: TRBJ2-7; V gene: TRBV7-8; clone size: NA; D gene: NA; CDR3 protein: CASSFSGYEQYF; CDR3 DNA: TGTGCCAGCAGCTTCAGCGGCTACGAGCAGTACTTC
J gene: TRBJ1-1; V gene: TRBV18; clone size: NA; D gene: TRBD1; CDR3 protein: CASSPRTGGADTEAFF; CDR3 DNA: TGTGCCAGCTCACCTAGGACAGGGGGCGCCGACACTGAAGCTTTCTTT
J gene: TRBJ1-2; V gene: TRBV2; clone size: NA; D gene: NA; CDR3 protein: CASSEWQVGGYTF; CDR3 DNA: TGTGCCAGCAGTGAGTGGCAGGTGGGAGGCTACACCTTC
J gene: TRBJ2-5; V gene: TRBV3-1/TRBV3-2; clone size: NA; D gene: TRBD2; CDR3 protein: CASPADIGTSGAKFQETQYF; CDR3 DNA: TGTGCCAGCCCAGCTGACATAGGGACTAGCGGGGCCAAATTCCAAGAGACCCAGTACTTC
J gene: TRBJ2-1; V gene: TRBV30; clone size: once; D gene: TRBD2; CDR3 protein: CAWSRGLAVNEQFF; CDR3 DNA: TGTGCCTGGAGTCGAGGACTAGCGGTCAATGAGCAGTTCTTC
J gene: TRBJ1-6; V gene: TRBV5-4; clone size: NA; D gene: TRBD1; CDR3 protein: CASTPDRGSPLHF; CDR3 DNA: TGTGCCAGCACCCCGGACAGGGGTTCACCCCTCCACTTT
J gene: TRBJ2-7; V gene: TRBV5-1; clone size: NA; D gene: TRBD2; CDR3 protein: CASSLVAGVYEQYF; CDR3 DNA: TGCGCCAGCAGCTTGGTCGCGGGGGTCTACGAGCAGTACTTC